This TCR beta chain was documented in a study of shared clonotypes between healthy human individuals. Terminally differentiated effector memory CD45RA+ cells were excluded from the naive CD8 cells, which were CD45RO-negative and positively selected for CCR7. Using immunoSEQ multiplex PCR, the repertoire was profiled, and TCRdb retains in-frame clones only, with some absent. The sample lists around 1.9 million clones, roughly 91% occurring once. The sequenced sample consisted of naive CD8+ T cells from PBMCs. The receptor's source is a man aged 18 to 29 in good health. Some clones in this sample may be carry-over from other donors' samples.

CDR3 loop: CASSPSGGQSYEQYF. DNA of the CDR3: TGCGCCAGCAGCCCTAGCGGGGGACAGTCGTACGAGCAGTACTTC. The V gene is TRBV5-1, the J gene TRBJ2-7; 10 bases are a match to TRBD2. V was clipped by 4 bases and J by 4 bases; unmatched bases: 8. This CDR3 region has 15 residues. CDR1 is SGHRS, CDR2 YFSETQ, per germline.